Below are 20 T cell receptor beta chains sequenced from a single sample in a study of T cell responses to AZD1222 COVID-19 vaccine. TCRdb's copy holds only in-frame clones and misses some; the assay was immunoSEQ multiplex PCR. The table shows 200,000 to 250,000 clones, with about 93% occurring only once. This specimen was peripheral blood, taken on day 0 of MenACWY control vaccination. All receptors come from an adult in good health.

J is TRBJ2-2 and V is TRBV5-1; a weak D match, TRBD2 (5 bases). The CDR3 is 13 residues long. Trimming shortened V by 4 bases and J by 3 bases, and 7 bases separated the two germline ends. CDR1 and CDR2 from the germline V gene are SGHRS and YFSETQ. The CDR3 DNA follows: TGCGCCAGCAGCGACTATGACACCGGGGAGCTGTTTTTT. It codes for CASSDYDTGELFF. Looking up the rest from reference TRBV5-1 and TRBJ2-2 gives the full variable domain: KAGVTQTPRYLIKTRGQQVTLSCSPISGHRSVSWYQQTPGQGLQFLFEYFSETQRNKGNFPGRFSGRQFSNSRSEMNVSTLELGDSALYLCASSDYDTGELFFGEGSRLTVL.

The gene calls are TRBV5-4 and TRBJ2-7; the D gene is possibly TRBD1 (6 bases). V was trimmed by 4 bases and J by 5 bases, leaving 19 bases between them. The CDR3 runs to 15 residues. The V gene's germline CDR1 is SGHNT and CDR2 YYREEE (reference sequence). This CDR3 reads CASSPASNRAHEQYF. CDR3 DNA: TGTGCCAGCAGCCCTGCCTCAAACAGGGCCCACGAGCAGTACTTC.

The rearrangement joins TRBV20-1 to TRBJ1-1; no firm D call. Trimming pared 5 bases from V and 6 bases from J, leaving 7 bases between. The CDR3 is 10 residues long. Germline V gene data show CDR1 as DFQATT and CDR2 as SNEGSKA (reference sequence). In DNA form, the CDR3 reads TGCAGTGCTGGTCGGGCTGAAGCTTTCTTT. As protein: CSAGRAEAFF.

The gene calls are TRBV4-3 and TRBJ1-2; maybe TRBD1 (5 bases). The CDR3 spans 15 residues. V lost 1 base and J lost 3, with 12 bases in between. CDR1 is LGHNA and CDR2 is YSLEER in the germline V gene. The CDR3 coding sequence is TGCGCCAGCAGCCAAGGGGCAGGGCTAGACTATGGCTACACCTTC. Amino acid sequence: CASSQGAGLDYGYTF.

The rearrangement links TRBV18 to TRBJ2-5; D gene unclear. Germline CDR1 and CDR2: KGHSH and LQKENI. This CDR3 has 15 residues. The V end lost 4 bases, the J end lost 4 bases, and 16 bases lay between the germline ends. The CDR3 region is CASSLISRIGETQYF. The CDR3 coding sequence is TGTGCCAGCTCACTAATATCTCGGATAGGAGAGACCCAGTACTTC. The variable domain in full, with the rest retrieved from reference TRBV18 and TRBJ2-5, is NAGVMQNPRHLVRRRGQEARLRCSPMKGHSHVYWYRQLPEEGLKFMVYLQKENIIDESGMPKERFSAEFPKEGPSILRIQQVVRGDSAAYFCASSLISRIGETQYFGPGTRLLVL.

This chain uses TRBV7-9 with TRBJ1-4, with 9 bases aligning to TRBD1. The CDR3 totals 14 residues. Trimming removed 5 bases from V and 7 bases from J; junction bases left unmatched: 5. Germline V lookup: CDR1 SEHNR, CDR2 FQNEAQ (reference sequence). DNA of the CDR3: TGTGCCAGCAGCAAGGGACAGGGCCCTGAAAAACTGTTTTTT. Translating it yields CASSKGQGPEKLFF.

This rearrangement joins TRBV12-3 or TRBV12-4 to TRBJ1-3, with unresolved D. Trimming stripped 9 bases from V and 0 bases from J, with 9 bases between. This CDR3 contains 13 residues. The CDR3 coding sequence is TGTGCCAGTGGACCTTTCTCTGGAAACACCATATATTTT. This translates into CASGPFSGNTIYF.

As DNA, the CDR3 is TGTGCCAGCAGTTCCTCGTTCCGCCCGGATACGCAGTATTTT. Its translation: CASSSSFRPDTQYF. This chain links TRBV6-2 or TRBV6-3 with TRBJ2-3; no clear D. Between the trimmed V and J ends, which lost 4 bases and 6 bases, there was a span of 14 bases. Germline CDR1 and CDR2: MNHEY and SVGEGT. This CDR3 region has 14 residues.

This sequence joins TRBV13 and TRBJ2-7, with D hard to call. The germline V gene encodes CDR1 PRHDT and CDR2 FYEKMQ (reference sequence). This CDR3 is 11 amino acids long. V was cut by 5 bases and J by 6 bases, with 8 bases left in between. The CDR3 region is CASSPRIEQYF. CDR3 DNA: TGTGCCAGCAGCCCCAGGATCGAGCAGTACTTC. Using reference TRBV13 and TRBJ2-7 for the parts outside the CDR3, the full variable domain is AAGVIQSPRHLIKEKRETATLKCYPIPRHDTVYWYQQGPGQDPQFLISFYEKMQSDKGSIPDRFSAQQFSDYHSELNMSSLELGDSALYFCASSPRIEQYFGPGTRLTVT.

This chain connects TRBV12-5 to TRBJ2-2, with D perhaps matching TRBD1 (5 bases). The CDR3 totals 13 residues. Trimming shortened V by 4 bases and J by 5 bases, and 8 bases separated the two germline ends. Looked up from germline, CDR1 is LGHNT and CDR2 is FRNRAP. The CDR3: CASGSDRTGELFF. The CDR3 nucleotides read TGTGCTAGTGGTTCCGACAGAACCGGGGAGCTGTTTTTT.

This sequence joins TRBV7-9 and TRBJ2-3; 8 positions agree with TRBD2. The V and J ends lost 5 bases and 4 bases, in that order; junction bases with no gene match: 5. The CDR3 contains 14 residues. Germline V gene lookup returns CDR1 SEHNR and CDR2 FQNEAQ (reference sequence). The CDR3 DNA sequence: TGTGCCAGCAGCCCCGGGCGGGGGGCAGATACGCAGTATTTT. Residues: CASSPGRGADTQYF.

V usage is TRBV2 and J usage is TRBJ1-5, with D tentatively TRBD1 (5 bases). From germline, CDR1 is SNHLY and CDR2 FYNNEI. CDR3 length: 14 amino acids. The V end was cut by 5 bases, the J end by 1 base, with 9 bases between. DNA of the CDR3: TGTGCCAGCAGTTGGGACTGGAGCAATCAGCCCCAGCATTTT. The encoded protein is CASSWDWSNQPQHF.

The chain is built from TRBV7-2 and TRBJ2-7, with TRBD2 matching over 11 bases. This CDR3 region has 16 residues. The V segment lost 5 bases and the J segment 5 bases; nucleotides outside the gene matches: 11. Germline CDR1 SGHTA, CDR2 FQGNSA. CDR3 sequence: CASSTLPGLAGHEQYF. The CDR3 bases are TGTGCCAGCAGCACCCTTCCCGGACTAGCGGGCCACGAGCAGTACTTC.

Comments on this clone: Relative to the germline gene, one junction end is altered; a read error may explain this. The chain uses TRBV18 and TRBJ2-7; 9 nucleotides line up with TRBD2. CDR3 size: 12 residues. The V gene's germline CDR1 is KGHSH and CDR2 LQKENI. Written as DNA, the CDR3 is TGTGCCAGCTCACCTGGGCTAGCGGGGTTCTTCTTC. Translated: CASSPGLAGFFF.

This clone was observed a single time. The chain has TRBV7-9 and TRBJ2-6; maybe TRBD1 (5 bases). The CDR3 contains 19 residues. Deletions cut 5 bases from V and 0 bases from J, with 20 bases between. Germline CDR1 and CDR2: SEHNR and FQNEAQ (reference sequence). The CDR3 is CASSLRQSPSLSGANVLTF. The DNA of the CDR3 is TGTGCCAGCAGCCTGAGACAGAGCCCCTCTCTCTCTGGGGCCAACGTCCTGACTTTC.

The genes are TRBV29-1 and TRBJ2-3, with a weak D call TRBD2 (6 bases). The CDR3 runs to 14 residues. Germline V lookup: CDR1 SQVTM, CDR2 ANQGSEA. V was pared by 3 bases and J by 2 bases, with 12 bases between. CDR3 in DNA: TGCAGCGTTGAGGGCGGGGATAACACAGATACGCAGTATTTT. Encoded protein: CSVEGGDNTDTQYF.

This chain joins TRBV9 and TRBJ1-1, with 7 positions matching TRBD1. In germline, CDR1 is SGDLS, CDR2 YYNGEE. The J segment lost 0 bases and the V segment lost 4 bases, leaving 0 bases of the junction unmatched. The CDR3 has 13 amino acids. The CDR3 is CASSTGVNTEAFF. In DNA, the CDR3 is TGTGCCAGCAGCACAGGGGTGAACACTGAAGCTTTCTTT.

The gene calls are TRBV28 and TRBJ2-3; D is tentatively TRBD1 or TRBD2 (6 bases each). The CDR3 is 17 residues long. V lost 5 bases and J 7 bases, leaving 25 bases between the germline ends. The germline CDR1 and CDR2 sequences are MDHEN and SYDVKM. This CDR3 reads CASSPSGVGGLGNTQYF. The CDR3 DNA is TGTGCCAGCAGTCCGTCGGGGGTAGGGGGATTGGGGAATACGCAGTATTTT.

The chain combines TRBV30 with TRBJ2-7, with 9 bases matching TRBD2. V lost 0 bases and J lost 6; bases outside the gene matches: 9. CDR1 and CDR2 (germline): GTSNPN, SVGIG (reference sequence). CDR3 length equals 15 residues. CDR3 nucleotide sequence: TGTGCCTGGAGTGTACGAGCGGGGGGTGGGATCGAGCAGTACTTC. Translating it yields CAWSVRAGGGIEQYF.

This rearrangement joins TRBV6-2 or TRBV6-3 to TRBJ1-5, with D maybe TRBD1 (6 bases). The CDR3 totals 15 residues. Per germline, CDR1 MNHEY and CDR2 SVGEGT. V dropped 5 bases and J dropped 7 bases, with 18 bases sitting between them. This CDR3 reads CASSASGTGNQPQHF. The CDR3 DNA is TGTGCCAGCAGTGCCTCCGGCACAGGGAACCAGCCCCAGCATTTT.